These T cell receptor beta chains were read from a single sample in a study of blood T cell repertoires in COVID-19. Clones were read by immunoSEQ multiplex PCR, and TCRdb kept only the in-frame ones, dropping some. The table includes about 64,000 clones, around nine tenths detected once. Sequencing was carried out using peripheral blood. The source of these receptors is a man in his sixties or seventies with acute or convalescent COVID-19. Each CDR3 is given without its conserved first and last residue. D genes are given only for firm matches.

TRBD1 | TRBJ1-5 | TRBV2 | ASTGTGGRQPQH
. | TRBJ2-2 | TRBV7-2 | ASSLGQTGELF
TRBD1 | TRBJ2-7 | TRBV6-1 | ASSEDETGGSYEQY
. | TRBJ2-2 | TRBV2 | ASSNTLRGARNKPNTGELF
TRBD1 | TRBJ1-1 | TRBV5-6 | ASSYRDRGLTEAF
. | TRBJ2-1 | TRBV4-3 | ASSQDRLASNPSYNEQF
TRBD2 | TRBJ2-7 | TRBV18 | ATEPGGRISYEQY
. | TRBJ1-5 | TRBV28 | ASSSGVARGNQPQH
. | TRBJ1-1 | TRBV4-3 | ASSQDGQPNTEAF
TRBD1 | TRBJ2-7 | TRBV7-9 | ASSFGTGIEDPYEQY
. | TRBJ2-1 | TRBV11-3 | ASSLGGDNNEQF
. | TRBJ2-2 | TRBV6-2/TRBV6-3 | ASSYPGRGNTGELF
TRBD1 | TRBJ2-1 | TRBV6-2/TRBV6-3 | ASSTFRGRADNEQF
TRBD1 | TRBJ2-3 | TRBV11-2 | ASSFRDRGPTDTQY
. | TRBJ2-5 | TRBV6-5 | ATKGVWRETQY
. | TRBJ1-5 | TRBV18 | ASSPQGSGQPQH
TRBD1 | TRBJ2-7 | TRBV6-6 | ASSYNWDRGPEQY
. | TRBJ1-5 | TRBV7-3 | ASSSTGLGLNQPQH
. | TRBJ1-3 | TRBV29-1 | SVVTQNGDTIY
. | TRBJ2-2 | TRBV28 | ASSWDGRRTGELF
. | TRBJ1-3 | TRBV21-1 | ASSKAIQRGQRGNTIY
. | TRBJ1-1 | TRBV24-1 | ATWTENTEAF
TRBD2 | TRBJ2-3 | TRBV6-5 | ASSYVLAGKDTQY
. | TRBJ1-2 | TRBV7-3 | ASSLRGPQRLT
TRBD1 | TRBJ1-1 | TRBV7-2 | ASSRRTGGNTEAF
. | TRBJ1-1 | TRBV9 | ASSEDAGEKAF
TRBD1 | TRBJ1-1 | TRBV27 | ASTGPGQGNTEAF
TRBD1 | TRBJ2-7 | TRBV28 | ASNGPGQGYEQY
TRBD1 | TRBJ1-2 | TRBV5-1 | ASSLSTGRDYGYT
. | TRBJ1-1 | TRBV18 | ASSPARVGNTEAF
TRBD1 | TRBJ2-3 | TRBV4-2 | ASSQDLQGAGDTQY
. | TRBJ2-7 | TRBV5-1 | ASSLHDTSYEQY
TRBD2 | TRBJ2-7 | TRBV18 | ASSPPAGGTYEQY
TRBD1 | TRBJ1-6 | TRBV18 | ASSPDRGRANSPLH
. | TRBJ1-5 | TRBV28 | ASSSQPGQPSNQPQH
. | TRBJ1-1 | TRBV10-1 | ASRKVRRSIEAF
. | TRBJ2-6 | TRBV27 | ASRGFGANVLT
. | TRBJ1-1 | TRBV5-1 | ASSIGNEIPGGAF
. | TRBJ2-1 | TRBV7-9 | ASTGVLAGEQF
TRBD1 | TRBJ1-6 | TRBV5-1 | ASSPGTGTLTLH
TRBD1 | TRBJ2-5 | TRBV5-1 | ASSLGDRGSGTQY
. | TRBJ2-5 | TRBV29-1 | SVRDKSRETQY
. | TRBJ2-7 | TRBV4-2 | ASSQDQGSLDEQY
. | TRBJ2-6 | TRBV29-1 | SVDYSASGANVLT
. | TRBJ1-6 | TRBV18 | ASSPDRTYNSPLH
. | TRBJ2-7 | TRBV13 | ASSLGTSSYEQY
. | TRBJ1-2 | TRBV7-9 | ASSLINSNYGYT
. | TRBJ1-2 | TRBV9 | ASSTRQDAYGYT
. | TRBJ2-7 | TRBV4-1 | ASSPDFYEQY
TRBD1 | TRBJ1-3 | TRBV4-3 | ASSQEPPQGSGNTIY
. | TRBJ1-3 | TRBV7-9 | ASSLARLVGSGNTIY
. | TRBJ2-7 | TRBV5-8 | ASSSKLGRGTLEQY
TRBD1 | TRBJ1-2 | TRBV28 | ASSRQGIFDGYGYT
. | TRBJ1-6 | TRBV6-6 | ASSRAGVSPLH
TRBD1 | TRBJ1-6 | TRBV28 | ASSPTGTGFSPLH